The present T cell receptor beta chain was sequenced within a study of CD8 T cells in ankylosing spondylitis. The study, taken as a whole, reports: Past studies reported some motif variants in reactive arthritis synovial fluid and blood. Characteristic, it appeared, of ankylosing spondylitis blood was a TCR beta motif of seven or eight highly homologous variants. Disease-linked clones were found to be CD8+ and relatively rare in peripheral blood.

CDR1 and CDR2 from the germline V gene are SGHVS and FQNEAQ. The CDR3 has 18 amino acids. J lost 0 bases, V lost 4 bases, and 13 bases had no gene match. Libraries for TCR beta were made by quantitative 5'-RACE with molecular barcodes. TCRdb re-analysed the 5' RACE reads in MiXCR, keeping a single row per CDR3 protein. The sample includes 500,000 to 650,000 distinct CDR3 sequences, approximately 5% seen only once; the top ten take roughly 3.3%. In the case of this clonotype: Its cognate antigen is unknown.

This receptor was obtained from a male donor with ankylosing spondylitis. Sample: blood, either unsorted or a sorted T cell fraction (not recorded which). The V gene is TRBV7-8, the J gene TRBJ2-3; TRBD1 matches 7 bases. CDR3 coding DNA: TGTGCCAGCAGCTATGACAGGGAATTTCTCTTAAGCACAGATACGCAGTATTTT. Encoded protein: CASSYDREFLLSTDTQYF.